This T cell receptor (beta chain) was recorded in a study of CD8+ T cells in alopecia areata. Findings and limits, study-wide: Tofacitinib yielded significantly lower scalp clonality and fewer expanded CD8+ clones among the top 100.

Reverse transcribed after extraction, RNA yielded cDNA as the sequencing template. Some clones are missing from TCRdb's copy, which holds only in-frame ones; the method was immunoSEQ multiplex PCR. The sample records about 190,000 clones, 60% being singletons. CDR3 length: 11 residues. Trimming removed 3 bases at V and 5 bases at J, with 6 bases between. The germline V gene encodes CDR1 DFQATT and CDR2 SNEGSKA (reference sequence). Concerning this clone itself: Its target is unknown. The sample contains more than one DNA sequence encoding this CDR3.

Regarding treatment: oral pan-JAK inhibitor, 5-10 mg twice daily. The chain links TRBV20-1 to TRBJ2-3, with D perhaps matching TRBD2 (6 bases). The receptor's source is a human donor with alopecia areata. Material: CD4+ T cells sorted from blood, obtained at week 24, from a patient treated with tofacitinib. CDR3 protein: CSARGGDTQYF. Written as DNA, the CDR3 is TGCAGTGCTAGGGGGGGAGATACGCAGTATTTT.